Below are 8 T cell receptor beta chains sequenced from a single sample in a study of cytomegalovirus exposure and HLA in healthy donors. A multiplex PCR was run with 60 Vbeta primers and 13 Jbeta primers. Sequenced by immunoSEQ multiplex PCR; TCRdb stores in-frame clones only, minus some. The sample lists about 160,000 clones, 77% seen once, with roughly 2% in the top ten. The material sequenced was PBMCs. These receptor sequences come from a man aged 45-65 years in good health and CMV-seropositive.

This chain uses TRBV7-8 with TRBJ1-2; a weak D match, TRBD1 (6 bases). This CDR3 has 15 residues. V was cut by 5 bases and J by 4 bases, with 17 bases left in between. The germline V gene encodes CDR1 SGHVS and CDR2 FQNEAQ. The CDR3 DNA sequence: TGTGCCAGCAGCCCATCTGAAGGACAGCCCTATGGCTACACCTTC. It translates to CASSPSEGQPYGYTF.

The sample holds a few counts of this clone. This chain connects TRBV7-8 to TRBJ2-7; 7 bases are shared with TRBD2. The germline V gene has CDR1 SGHVS and CDR2 FQNEAQ. CDR3 length: 16 residues. Unmatched junction bases numbered 7, after V lost 2 bases and J lost 0 bases. For the CDR3, the DNA is TGTGCCAGCAGCTTATTCGAAGGCGGGGGCTCCTACGAGCAGTACTTC. Its protein is CASSLFEGGGSYEQYF. The full variable domain, its missing parts supplied by reference TRBV7-8 and TRBJ2-7, is GAGVSQSPRYKVAKRGQDVALRCDPISGHVSLFWYQQALGQGPEFLTYFQNEAQLDKSGLPSDRFFAERPEGSVSTLKIQRTQQEDSAVYLCASSLFEGGGSYEQYFGPGTRLTVT.

The sample holds a few counts of this clone. V is TRBV9 and J is TRBJ2-5; TRBD2 matches at 12 bases. Germline CDR1 reads SGDLS; CDR2 reads YYNGEE. This CDR3 region has 16 residues. V lost 1 base to trimming and J lost 5 bases; unmatched junction nucleotides: 6. The CDR3 nucleotides are TGTGCCAGCAGCGTACCAGGACTAGCGGGGAAGGAGACCCAGTACTTC. It codes for CASSVPGLAGKETQYF. Drawing the rest from reference TRBV9 and TRBJ2-5, the complete variable domain is DSGVTQTPKHLITATGQRVTLRCSPRSGDLSVYWYQQSLDQGLQFLIQYYNGEERAKGNILERFSAQQFPDLHSELNLSSLELGDSALYFCASSVPGLAGKETQYFGPGTRLLVL.

The CDR3 coding sequence is TGTGCCAGCAGCTCCGCGGGACAGGGTGAGACCCAGTACTTC. It specifies CASSSAGQGETQYF. This rearrangement joins TRBV9 to TRBJ2-5; TRBD1 matches at 9 bases. Germline V CDR1 and CDR2: SGDLS, YYNGEE. CDR3 length equals 14 residues. With V trimmed by 4 bases and J by 5 bases, 6 bases remained unmatched.

This clone was recorded a few times. The CDR3, as DNA: TGTGCCAGCAGTGGCGGGGGGCTCACAGATACGCAGTATTTT. This sequence encodes CASSGGGLTDTQYF. V and J are TRBV6-4 and TRBJ2-3, with 8 positions matching TRBD2. After removal of 4 bases from V and 2 bases from J, the junction contained 2 bases not matched to a gene. Germline V gene lookup returns CDR1 MRHNA and CDR2 SNTAGT. The CDR3 runs to 14 residues.

The chain links TRBV27 to TRBJ1-5, with 9 bases identical to TRBD1. The trim removed 9 bases at V and 7 bases at J, leaving 7 bases unmatched. From germline, CDR1 is MNHEY and CDR2 SMNVEV (reference sequence). The CDR3 sequence is 13 residues long. CDR3 amino acids: CASHGTGNQPQHF. Written as DNA, the CDR3 is TGTGCCAGTCACGGGACAGGGAACCAGCCCCAGCATTTT.

The V and J genes are TRBV4-1 and TRBJ2-3, with a possible D match to TRBD1 (6 bases). This CDR3 is 15 amino acids long. The germline V and J ends were trimmed by 4 bases and 2 bases, with 13 bases remaining between them. CDR1 MGHRA and CDR2 YSYEKL come from the germline V gene. The CDR3 coding sequence is TGCGCCAGCAGCCTAAGTACAGGGAACACAGATACGCAGTATTTT. Its translation: CASSLSTGNTDTQYF.

CDR3 protein: CASSGAYEQYF. The CDR3 nucleotides are TGTGCCAGCTCGGGGGCCTACGAGCAGTACTTC. J is TRBJ2-7 and V is TRBV6-5; perhaps TRBD2 as D (6 bases). This CDR3 spans 11 amino acids. V was pared by 8 bases and J by 2 bases, with 7 bases between. Germline V CDR1 and CDR2: MNHEY, SVGAGI.